This is a list of T cell receptor beta chains from one sample in a study of glioma-infiltrating T cells. A single record per CDR3 protein comes from TCRdb applying MiXCR to the multiplex PCR reads. The data show 300,000 to 450,000 distinct CDR3 sequences, roughly 41% seen once. The sequenced material came from glioma tissue, nonneoplastic brain tissue, or PBMCs (not recorded which). These TCRs come from a human donor with low-grade glioma or glioblastoma, undergoing nonglioma brain surgery, or in good health (not recorded which). CDR3s include the opening cysteine and the closing phenylalanine or tryptophan. The D gene is left open where the match is weak.

d_call: .; v_call: TRBV6-1; j_call: TRBJ1-5; cdr3_aa: CASSEDRPSPNQPQHF
d_call: TRBD1; v_call: TRBV6-2/TRBV6-3; j_call: TRBJ2-7; cdr3_aa: CASTSAGDRPYEQYF
d_call: TRBD2; v_call: TRBV2; j_call: TRBJ2-2; cdr3_aa: CASSELTSVPNTGELFF
d_call: .; v_call: TRBV6-6; j_call: TRBJ2-2; cdr3_aa: CASRLQGKELSF
d_call: TRBD1; v_call: TRBV28; j_call: TRBJ1-5; cdr3_aa: CASRNQGQTQHF
d_call: .; v_call: TRBV7-6; j_call: TRBJ1-1; cdr3_aa: CASSLGEVLNTEAFF
d_call: .; v_call: TRBV15; j_call: TRBJ2-1; cdr3_aa: CATSLESLGRVNEQFF
d_call: .; v_call: TRBV24-1; j_call: TRBJ2-7; cdr3_aa: CATSDLRDLRQYF
d_call: TRBD1; v_call: TRBV7-2; j_call: TRBJ1-2; cdr3_aa: CASSPQGAGVYGYTF
d_call: TRBD2; v_call: TRBV28; j_call: TRBJ2-1; cdr3_aa: CASSYALLAGGVEQFF
d_call: TRBD2; v_call: TRBV7-2; j_call: TRBJ2-1; cdr3_aa: CASNDGGTTGSDEQFF
d_call: TRBD1; v_call: TRBV19; j_call: TRBJ1-2; cdr3_aa: CASSRTGYGYTF
d_call: .; v_call: TRBV19; j_call: TRBJ1-5; cdr3_aa: CATGQTRRDPQHF
d_call: TRBD2; v_call: TRBV7-3; j_call: TRBJ2-1; cdr3_aa: CASSREAGF
d_call: TRBD2; v_call: TRBV28; j_call: TRBJ2-5; cdr3_aa: CASSLGMWSSGILQGTQYF
d_call: .; v_call: TRBV20-1; j_call: TRBJ2-2; cdr3_aa: CSASARRNTGELFF
d_call: .; v_call: TRBV28; j_call: TRBJ2-1; cdr3_aa: CASKRSSYNEQFF
d_call: TRBD1; v_call: TRBV20-1; j_call: TRBJ2-1; cdr3_aa: CSAPAGTGGYFEQFF
d_call: .; v_call: TRBV27; j_call: TRBJ2-1; cdr3_aa: CASSFSRDEQFF
d_call: .; v_call: TRBV6-1; j_call: TRBJ2-1; cdr3_aa: CASRQGEDNEQFF
d_call: .; v_call: TRBV4-1; j_call: TRBJ2-7; cdr3_aa: CASSLTTPTYEQYF
d_call: TRBD2; v_call: TRBV7-2; j_call: TRBJ2-1; cdr3_aa: CASSLTTSGNNEQFF
d_call: .; v_call: TRBV20-1; j_call: TRBJ1-2; cdr3_aa: CSARDLQVAGGYTF
d_call: .; v_call: TRBV2; j_call: TRBJ2-3; cdr3_aa: CASSVFGGTDTQYF
d_call: .; v_call: TRBV28; j_call: TRBJ1-1; cdr3_aa: CASSPDSARVAFF
d_call: .; v_call: TRBV28; j_call: TRBJ1-2; cdr3_aa: CASADPGARRGYTF
d_call: TRBD1; v_call: TRBV7-2; j_call: TRBJ2-7; cdr3_aa: CASSSSGQGLREQYF
d_call: .; v_call: TRBV27; j_call: TRBJ1-4; cdr3_aa: CTSSLIGEKLFF
d_call: .; v_call: TRBV20-1; j_call: TRBJ2-7; cdr3_aa: CSAKPDRAYEQYF
d_call: .; v_call: TRBV15; j_call: TRBJ1-4; cdr3_aa: CATSRAPSRSINEKLFF
d_call: TRBD2; v_call: TRBV7-9; j_call: TRBJ2-1; cdr3_aa: CASSLLAGVNEQFF